The 10 T cell receptor beta chains below all came from one sample that was sequenced in a study of tumor-infiltrating lymphocytes in primary liver carcinoma. Extraction of RNA together with DNA used 20-30 mg of unsorted bulk tissue. Starting from approximately 500 ng of total RNA, TCR beta cDNA was produced with a primer in the constant region. Amplification in three nested multiplex PCR rounds with slightly modified ARM-PCR gave rise to TCR beta libraries. Amplification in the first two PCR rounds was performed using TRBV1-TRBV30 forward primers and a C-beta reverse primer for around 11 cycles each. MiXCR, run by TCRdb on the multiplex PCR reads, gives a single entry per CDR3 protein. The table shows roughly 30,000 distinct CDR3 sequences, with about three quarters occurring only once. Sequenced material: liver tumor tissue from sampling region 5. The subset denotes: tumor region T5, tumor centre. These receptor sequences come from a man aged 40-49 years with primary liver carcinoma and hepatitis B virus infection.

The chain employs TRBV5-5 and TRBJ2-1, with D perhaps matching TRBD1 (5 bases). Per the germline V gene, CDR1 is SGHKS and CDR2 is YYEKEE (reference sequence). This CDR3 region has 15 residues. V dropped 4 bases and J dropped 1 base, with 12 bases sitting between them. The CDR3 coding sequence is TGTGCCAGCAGCAATGGGCAGGGTTCCTACAATGAGCAGTTCTTC. It translates to CASSNGQGSYNEQFF.

To note about this clonotype: The junction shows a germline mismatch at one end, possibly a read error. This rearrangement joins TRBV10-3 to TRBJ2-7; D gene unclear. CDR3 length: 14 residues. In germline, CDR1 is ENHRY, CDR2 SYGVKD. The CDR3 nucleotides are TGTGTCATCAGTCCCGGCTCGGTGGCCTACGAGCAGTACTTC. Its translation is CVISPGSVAYEQYF.

A note on this clonotype: The junction and the germline gene differ at one end; a read error may be behind it. The rearrangement joins TRBV6-6 to TRBJ1-5; a possible D gene is TRBD1 (5 bases). This CDR3 spans 18 amino acids. Germline V gene sequence: CDR1 MNHNY, CDR2 SVGAGI (reference sequence). DNA for the CDR3: TGTGCCAGCAGCCAATTCTCGGGGGTTGATGATAGCAATCAGGCCCAGCATTTT. Its protein is CASSQFSGVDDSNQAQHF.

The gene calls are TRBV5-1 and TRBJ1-1, with D possibly being TRBD1 (5 bases). The V and J ends lost 1 base and 6 bases respectively, with 22 bases between them. This CDR3 spans 17 amino acids. CDR1 and CDR2 (germline): SGHRS, YFSETQ. The CDR3 nucleotides read TGCGCCAGCAGCTTGTTGCCGCTCGTGGGACGCCGGGCTGAAGCTTTCTTT. This encodes CASSLLPLVGRRAEAFF.

Regarding this clonotype: Sequence at one end of the junction differs from germline and may be a read error. The rearrangement uses TRBV5-5 and TRBJ2-7, with TRBD1 as a possible D gene (6 bases). The CDR3 length is 14 residues. Germline assignment: CDR1 SGHKS and CDR2 YYEKEE (reference sequence). This CDR3 is CASSWRPGAYGQYF. The CDR3 region has the DNA TGTGCCAGCAGTTGGCGGCCAGGGGCCTACGGGCAGTACTTC.

J is TRBJ2-7 and V is TRBV6-5; 7 nucleotides agree with TRBD1. The CDR3 totals 17 residues. Germline V gene sequence: CDR1 MNHEY, CDR2 SVGAGI. The CDR3 region is CVSSNFSGQVFRYEQYF. The CDR3 DNA follows: TGTGTTAGTAGTAACTTTTCCGGACAGGTTTTCCGGTACGAGCAGTACTTC.

Of note for this clonotype: At one of its ends the junction is not consistent with the germline gene, which may arise from a read error. The rearrangement links TRBV10-2 to TRBJ2-2; tentatively, D is TRBD1 (5 bases). Germline V gene sequence: CDR1 WSHSY, CDR2 SAAADI. The CDR3 runs to 13 residues. The chain's CDR3 is CVSSEQETGELFF. In DNA form, the CDR3 reads TGCGTCAGCAGTGAACAGGAGACCGGGGAGCTGTTTTTT.

Worth noting for this clonotype: Relative to the germline gene, one junction end is altered; a read error may explain this. The rearrangement uses TRBV11-2 and TRBJ2-1, with D possibly TRBD2 on 6 matching bases. This CDR3 contains 15 residues. In germline, CDR1 is SGHAT, CDR2 FQNNGV. CDR3 DNA: TGTGCGAGCATTATTCTAGTGGGGGGATACAATGAGCAGTTCTTC. As protein: CASIILVGGYNEQFF. Full variable domain (remainder filled in from reference TRBV11-2 and TRBJ2-1): EAGVAQSPRYKIIEKRQSVAFWCNPISGHATLYWYQQILGQGPKLLIQFQNNGVVDDSQLPKDRFSAERLKGVDSTLKIQPAKLEDSAVYLCASIILVGGYNEQFFGPGTRLTVL.

Many counts were recorded for this clonotype. The chain links TRBV28 to TRBJ2-1; D is perhaps TRBD2 (5 bases). In germline, CDR1 is MDHEN, CDR2 SYDVKM. The germline V and J ends were trimmed by 6 bases and 0 bases, with 15 bases remaining between them. This CDR3 spans 16 amino acids. The CDR3 reads CASSSAAGRSYNEQFF. The CDR3 region has the DNA TGTGCCAGCAGCTCTGCCGCGGGCCGCTCCTACAATGAGCAGTTCTTC.

Of note for this clonotype: The junction and the germline gene differ at one end; a read error may be behind it. This rearrangement joins TRBV11-3 to TRBJ2-3; D remains unclear. The CDR3 consists of 15 residues. Germline V gives CDR1 SGHNT, CDR2 YENEEA. CDR3 DNA: TGTGTCAACAGCTTAGAGTCTGGGCGCACAGATACGCAGTACTTT. Protein: CVNSLESGRTDTQYF.